The 15 T cell receptor beta chains given below trace back to one sample, sequenced in a study of blood T cell repertoires in COVID-19. The repertoire was sequenced with immunoSEQ multiplex PCR; TCRdb's copy has only in-frame clones and lacks some. The top ten clones hold 5% to 6.5% of a sample with 200,000 to 250,000 clones, around 84% of them seen once. Sequencing was performed on peripheral blood. All receptors derive from a woman aged 60-75 years who had recovered from COVID-19.

The chain is built from TRBV30 and TRBJ1-4; D is possibly TRBD1 (5 bases). Germline V CDR1 and CDR2: GTSNPN, SVGIG (reference sequence). The CDR3 spans 16 residues. With 2 bases removed from V and 5 bases from J, the gap between germline ends came to 18 bases. The CDR3 sequence is CAWSPWGGGVNEKLFF. Written as DNA, the CDR3 is TGTGCCTGGAGTCCATGGGGGGGAGGGGTGAATGAAAAACTGTTTTTT.

The gene calls are TRBV5-1 and TRBJ2-1; 7 bases agree with TRBD1. This CDR3 region has 15 residues. Trimming took 4 bases from V and 0 from J; bases not matched to a gene: 4. CDR1 is SGHRS, CDR2 YFSETQ, per germline. For the CDR3, the DNA is TGCGCCAGCAGCGTGGGACAGAGCTCCTACAATGAGCAGTTCTTC. Encoded protein: CASSVGQSSYNEQFF.

This chain joins TRBV2 and TRBJ2-7, with D possibly TRBD1 on 6 matching bases. CDR3 length: 15 residues. Trimming pared 1 base from V and 4 bases from J, leaving 14 bases between. Germline assignment: CDR1 SNHLY and CDR2 FYNNEI. Written as DNA, the CDR3 is TGTGCCAGCAGTGAAGTAGTGACAGGTCCATACGAGCAGTACTTC. As protein: CASSEVVTGPYEQYF. Looking up the rest from reference TRBV2 and TRBJ2-7 gives the full variable domain: EPEVTQTPSHQVTQMGQEVILRCVPISNHLYFYWYRQILGQKVEFLVSFYNNEISEKSEIFDDQFSVERPDGSNFTLKIRSTKLEDSAMYFCASSEVVTGPYEQYFGPGTRLTVT.

This chain links TRBV2 with TRBJ1-4; no firm D call. Trimming cost V 5 bases and J 7 bases, with 5 bases left between them. The CDR3 loop spans 11 amino acids. Germline CDR1 SNHLY, CDR2 FYNNEI. CDR3 sequence (DNA): TGTGCCAGCAGTAGAGGTGAAAAACTGTTTTTT. Its translation is CASSRGEKLFF.

The V call is TRBV7-2, the J call TRBJ1-5; TRBD1 agrees at 12 bases. The V segment lost 5 bases and the J segment 6 bases; nucleotides outside the gene matches: 5. The CDR3 covers 15 residues. Germline CDR1 SGHTA, CDR2 FQGNSA. The CDR3 is CASSQGTGGGQPQHF. Here the CDR3 DNA reads TGTGCCAGCAGCCAAGGGACAGGGGGCGGTCAGCCCCAGCATTTT. Full variable domain (rest looked up from reference TRBV7-2 and TRBJ1-5): GAGVSQSPSNKVTEKGKDVELRCDPISGHTALYWYRQSLGQGLEFLIYFQGNSAPDKSGLPSDRFSAERTGGSVSTLTIQRTQQEDSAVYLCASSQGTGGGQPQHFGDGTRLSIL.

This rearrangement joins TRBV19 to TRBJ1-1; 7 bases align to TRBD1. The V segment lost 6 bases and the J segment 2 bases; nucleotides outside the gene matches: 9. CDR1 is LNHDA, CDR2 SQIVND, per germline (reference sequence). The CDR3 runs to 15 residues. The CDR3 DNA reads as TGTGCCAGTAGCCTCAGACAGGGAACAAACACTGAAGCTTTCTTT. Its translation is CASSLRQGTNTEAFF.

J is TRBJ2-1 and V is TRBV3-1 (or the pseudogene TRBV3-2), with 13 bases identical to TRBD2. V was pared by 5 bases and J by 8 bases, with 6 bases of the junction left unmatched. Germline lookup yields CDR1 LGHDT and CDR2 YNNKEL (reference sequence). CDR3 length: 15 amino acids. Here the CDR3 reads CASSGLAGEDYEQFF. CDR3 DNA: TGTGCCAGCAGCGGACTAGCGGGGGAGGACTATGAGCAGTTCTTC.

V gene TRBV11-1 combines with J gene TRBJ2-5; the match to TRBD2 covers 7 bases. CDR1 SGHAT and CDR2 FQDESV come from the germline V gene (reference sequence). The CDR3 has 14 amino acids. J was trimmed by 3 bases and V by 1 base; bases with no gene match: 2. The DNA for the CDR3 is TGTGCCAGCAGCTTAGGCGGGGGAGAAGAGACCCAGTACTTC. This codes for CASSLGGGEETQYF.

This chain joins TRBV7-9 and TRBJ1-4, with 9 positions matching TRBD1. V was pared by 7 bases and J by 2 bases, with 8 bases of the junction left unmatched. This CDR3 is built from 16 residues. Per germline, CDR1 SEHNR and CDR2 FQNEAQ (reference sequence). The CDR3 DNA sequence: TGTGCCAGCAACAAGGACAGGGGTTTGACTAATGAAAAACTGTTTTTT. This encodes CASNKDRGLTNEKLFF.

V is TRBV5-1 and J is TRBJ2-7; D gene ambiguous. V lost 4 bases and J 0 bases, leaving 11 bases between the germline ends. In germline, CDR1 is SGHRS, CDR2 YFSETQ. The CDR3 is 14 amino acids. CDR3 coding DNA: TGCGCCAGCAGCACCGATCCGAGCTCCTACGAGCAGTACTTC. It codes for CASSTDPSSYEQYF. Full variable domain (outside the CDR3, taken from reference TRBV5-1 and TRBJ2-7): KAGVTQTPRYLIKTRGQQVTLSCSPISGHRSVSWYQQTPGQGLQFLFEYFSETQRNKGNFPGRFSGRQFSNSRSEMNVSTLELGDSALYLCASSTDPSSYEQYFGPGTRLTVT.

The chain combines TRBV5-4 with TRBJ2-5; TRBD1 aligns across 9 bases. The CDR3 contains 15 residues. CDR1 SGHNT and CDR2 YYREEE come from the germline V gene (reference sequence). The J segment lost 1 base and the V segment lost 4 bases, leaving 5 bases of the junction unmatched. CDR3 amino acids: CASSGGTGLQETQYF. CDR3 DNA sequence: TGTGCCAGCAGCGGGGGGACAGGGCTCCAAGAGACCCAGTACTTC.

This chain connects TRBV15 to TRBJ2-5; 8 bases are shared with TRBD1. There are 14 residues in the CDR3. The V gene's germline CDR1 is LNHNV and CDR2 YYDKDF (reference sequence). With 1 base clipped from V and 9 bases from J, the junction kept 7 bases outside the gene matches. DNA for the CDR3: TGTGCCACCAGCAGAGGCAGGGGGCGAGGGGCCCAGTACTTC. Its translation is CATSRGRGRGAQYF.

The CDR3 nucleotides read TGTGCCAGTAGTAGAGGGGGGGTAAGTAGCAATCAGCCCCAGCATTTT. Protein sequence: CASSRGGVSSNQPQHF. The chain carries TRBV19 and TRBJ1-5, with D possibly being TRBD1 (6 bases). Between the trimmed V and J ends, which lost 4 bases and 0 bases, there was a span of 13 bases. This CDR3 is 16 amino acids long. Per germline, CDR1 LNHDA and CDR2 SQIVND (reference sequence).

The rearrangement uses TRBV5-6 and TRBJ2-1; 10 bases are shared with TRBD1. Trimming removed 2 bases from V and 2 bases from J; junction bases left unmatched: 4. CDR1 and CDR2 (germline): SGHDT, YYEEEE. The CDR3 has 16 residues. CDR3 sequence reads: CASSFKGTGAYNEQFF. The CDR3 DNA reads TGTGCCAGCAGCTTCAAGGGGACAGGGGCCTACAATGAGCAGTTCTTC.

The sample holds a few counts of this clone. The rearrangement uses TRBV7-3 and TRBJ2-1; possible D gene TRBD1, 5 bases. Trimming removed 3 bases at V and 0 bases at J, with 9 bases between. CDR3 length: 15 amino acids. Germline V gene lookup returns CDR1 SGHTA and CDR2 FQGTGA. CDR3 nucleotides: TGTGCCAGCAGCTTGGACACAGGCTCCTACAATGAGCAGTTCTTC. It encodes CASSLDTGSYNEQFF.